This TCR beta chain was recorded in a study of radiotherapy plus CTLA-4 blockade in lung cancer. Overall study context: Among all patients, 15% to 20% showed objective responses, while approximately 30% had disease control. Study-level results: Researchers report tumor-derived TCR clones expanding in blood after radiotherapy plus ipilimumab. According to reports, early shifts in blood T cell clones, alongside interferon-beta, forecast response most accurately.

Sequencing was performed with immunoSEQ multiplex PCR; in TCRdb, only in-frame clones are kept and a portion is missing. The repertoire holds roughly 77,000 clones, with roughly 70% as singletons. The germline V gene encodes CDR1 GTSNPN and CDR2 SVGIG (reference sequence). V was pared by 3 bases and J by 0 bases, with 12 bases between. The CDR3 runs 15 residues. People whose metastatic non-small-cell lung cancer was chemo-refractory got focal radiation along with CTLA-4 blockade by ipilimumab. A note on this clone: Antigen unknown.

This TCR was recovered from a human donor with non-small cell lung cancer whose response to radiotherapy plus ipilimumab could not be evaluated. The specimen was peripheral blood, collected from a patient treated with radiotherapy plus ipilimumab. The chain joins TRBV30 to TRBJ1-5, with a tentative D call TRBD1 (6 bases). The CDR3 region has the DNA TGTGCCTGGAGCCCAAAGACAGGTAGCAATCAGCCCCAGCATTTT. This sequence encodes CAWSPKTGSNQPQHF.